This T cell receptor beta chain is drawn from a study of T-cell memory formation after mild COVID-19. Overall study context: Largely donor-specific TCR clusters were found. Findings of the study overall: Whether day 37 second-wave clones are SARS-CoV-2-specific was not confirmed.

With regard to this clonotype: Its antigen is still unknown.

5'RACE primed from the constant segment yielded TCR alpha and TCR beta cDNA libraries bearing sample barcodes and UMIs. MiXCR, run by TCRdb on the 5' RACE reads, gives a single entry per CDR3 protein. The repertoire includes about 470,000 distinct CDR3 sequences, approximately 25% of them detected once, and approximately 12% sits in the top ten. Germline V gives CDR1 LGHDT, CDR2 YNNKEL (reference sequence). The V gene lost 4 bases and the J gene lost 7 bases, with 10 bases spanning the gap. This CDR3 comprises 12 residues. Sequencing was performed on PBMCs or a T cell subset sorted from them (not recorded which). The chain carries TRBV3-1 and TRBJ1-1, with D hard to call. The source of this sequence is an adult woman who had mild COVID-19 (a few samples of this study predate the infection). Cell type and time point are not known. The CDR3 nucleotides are TGTGCCAGCAGCCGAGGGTCGGGTGAAGCTTTCTTT. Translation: CASSRGSGEAFF. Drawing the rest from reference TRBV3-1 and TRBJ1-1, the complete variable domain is DTAVSQTPKYLVTQMGNDKSIKCEQNLGHDTMYWYKQDSKKFLKIMFSYNNKELIINETVPNRFSPKSPDKAHLNLHINSLELGDSAVYFCASSRGSGEAFFGQGTRLTVV.